The next 4 T cell receptor beta chains were all read from a single sample in a study of cytomegalovirus exposure and HLA in healthy donors. The primer mix had 60 Vbeta and 13 Jbeta primers. Method: immunoSEQ multiplex PCR; TCRdb's copy keeps in-frame clones and lacks some. The sample carries some 140,000 clones, approximately 83% recorded once. The sample comprised PBMCs. The origin of the receptors is a man aged 35-49 years in good health and CMV-seronegative.

This chain connects TRBV6-1 to TRBJ2-5; 7 bases map to TRBD1. This CDR3 has 14 amino acids. The V gene end was trimmed by 5 bases and the J gene end by 4 bases; junction bases not matched to a gene: 7. Germline V gene sequence: CDR1 MNHNS, CDR2 SASEGT. Written as DNA, the CDR3 is TGTGCCAGCAGTTGGACAGGTCATATAGAGACCCAGTACTTC. Protein product: CASSWTGHIETQYF.

The chain employs TRBV6-5 and TRBJ2-1, with 7 bases matching TRBD2. J gave up 3 bases and V 0 bases, and 2 bases lay outside the gene matches. Germline V gives CDR1 MNHEY, CDR2 SVGAGI. The CDR3 runs to 15 residues. CDR3 nucleotides: TGTGCCAGCAGTTACTCTGGCGGGGGCTACAATGAGCAGTTCTTC. It is translated as CASSYSGGGYNEQFF.

This clone is a singleton in its sample. The CDR3 DNA sequence: TGTGCCAGCAGAGAACCCTACCCAGCCGTATTAGCGGGAGGGCTTTCTGGGGCCAACGTCCTGACTTTC. The encoded protein is CASREPYPAVLAGGLSGANVLTF. The gene calls are TRBV6-1 and TRBJ2-6, with 11 bases lining up with TRBD2. After removal of 6 bases from V and 1 base from J, the junction contained 23 bases not matched to a gene. Germline CDR1 MNHNS, CDR2 SASEGT. This CDR3 spans 23 amino acids.

This clone was found a few times. V and J are TRBV6-5 and TRBJ1-2; no definite D call. V dropped 6 bases and J dropped 0 bases, with 8 bases sitting between them. CDR1 MNHEY and CDR2 SVGAGI come from the germline V gene. This CDR3 spans 13 amino acids. The CDR3 DNA follows: TGTGCCAGCAGCATCCAGGCTAACTATGGCTACACCTTC. Translating gives CASSIQANYGYTF.